The source of this TCR beta chain is a study of molecular identifiers for immune sequencing clone quantification. CDR3 length equals 14 residues. In the case of this clonotype: One junction end disagrees with the germline gene, perhaps due to a read error.

Via MiXCR, TCRdb re-called the PCR reads, giving one row per CDR3 protein. Among about 640,000 distinct CDR3 sequences listed, about 20% were seen once. The V and J genes are TRBV5-3 and TRBJ2-1; D could derive from TRBD1 or TRBD2 (6 bases each). TRBV5-3 is known as an ORF, though its function is uncertain. Sequenced material: naive CD8+ T cells from blood, with Jurkat cell RNA spiked in. Subset given: FACS-sorted CD8+CD4-CCR7+CD45RA+ naive T cells. This clonotype was sampled from a human donor in good health. Some libraries in this study had Jurkat cell RNA spiked in. The CDR3 reads CASSLGPQGGEQFF. In DNA, the CDR3 is TGTGCCAGCAGCTTGGGCCCACAGGGAGGTGAGCAGTTCTTC.